This T cell receptor beta chain stems from a study of Ad26.COV2.S vaccination and SARS-CoV-2 variants. Study as a whole: Donor got 5x10^10 or 1x10^11 viral particles of Ad26.COV2.S.

Whole-study findings and limits: Marked by substantial breadth, spike-specific CD8+ and CD4+ T cell responses were reportedly seen after vaccination.

The protocol was immunoSEQ multiplex PCR, while the TCRdb copy is restricted to in-frame clones and leaves out a portion. Among around 300,000 clones listed, around 90% were seen once. From germline, CDR1 is SGHRS and CDR2 YFSETQ. Trimming shortened V by 3 bases and J by 2 bases, and 16 bases separated the two germline ends. This CDR3 has 16 residues. As to treatment: around 19 received Ad26.COV2.S at low or high dose, single or two shots; roughly five received placebo; per-sample allocation not given. It was on day 63 after the first vaccine or placebo injection that samples were taken. In the case of this clone: Its antigen is not known.

The chain recombines TRBV5-1 with TRBJ2-3, with D possibly being TRBD1 or TRBD2 (5 bases each). Sequencing used peripheral blood, obtained in a trial of Ad26.COV2.S vaccine versus placebo. The source of this sequence is a person between 18 and 65 years old who received the Ad26.COV2.S COVID-19 vaccine or a placebo. CDR3 residues: CASSSAGTASTDTQYF. The CDR3 nucleotides are TGCGCCAGCAGCTCGGCCGGGACCGCTTCCACAGATACGCAGTATTTT.